Below are 3 T cell receptor beta chains sequenced from a single sample in a study of cytomegalovirus exposure and HLA in healthy donors. The PCR used 60 Vbeta and 13 Jbeta primers. Using immunoSEQ multiplex PCR, the repertoire was profiled, and TCRdb retains in-frame clones only, with some absent. This table holds about 94,000 clones, more than 65% found once. The sequenced sample was PBMCs. Source of these receptors: a human donor in good health.

The gene calls are TRBV9 and TRBJ1-2; no clear D. This CDR3 region has 15 residues. The V gene's germline CDR1 is SGDLS and CDR2 YYNGEE. V was cut by 3 bases and J by 4 bases, with 16 bases left in between. CDR3 sequence: CASSAMRLGGYGYTF. The CDR3 DNA sequence: TGTGCCAGCAGCGCCATGCGGCTCGGCGGCTATGGCTACACCTTC.

The V and J genes are TRBV18 and TRBJ2-2; D is unresolved. V shed 3 bases and J shed 10 bases, with 9 bases lying between them. This CDR3 has 12 amino acids. The germline V gene has CDR1 KGHSH and CDR2 LQKENI. CDR3 in DNA: TGTGCCAGCTCACCGGCTTCACCGGAGCTGTTTTTT. Protein product: CASSPASPELFF.

The chain uses TRBV28 and TRBJ2-5; TRBD1 aligns across 8 bases. CDR3 length: 14 residues. CDR1 is MDHEN, CDR2 SYDVKM, per germline. Trimming took 6 bases from V and 4 from J; bases not matched to a gene: 7. The CDR3 region is CASSLTGGGETQYF. CDR3 nucleotide sequence: TGTGCCAGCAGCCTCACAGGGGGTGGAGAGACCCAGTACTTC.